This T cell receptor (beta chain) was identified in a study of control samples from healthy donors and cancer patients. The method was immunoSEQ multiplex PCR; TCRdb's version includes in-frame clones alone and lacks a portion of them. The repertoire holds roughly 51,000 clones, roughly nine tenths seen once, with around 1.6% in the top ten. CDR1 and CDR2 from the germline V gene are MNHNY and SVGAGI (reference sequence). Trimming stripped 2 bases from V and 1 base from J, with 5 bases between. The CDR3 loop spans 13 amino acids. This clone turned up a few times. The TCR comes from a man aged 35-49 years with colorectal cancer. Material: PBMCs. The rearrangement links TRBV6-6 to TRBJ1-1; D not resolved. The CDR3 region is CASSYPENTEAFF. The CDR3 region has the DNA TGTGCCAGCAGTTACCCAGAGAACACTGAAGCTTTCTTT.